Presented here are 9 T cell receptor beta chains from one specimen sequenced in a study of cytomegalovirus exposure and HLA in healthy donors (dated by TCRdb to the late 2010s). The receptor library was made with the immunoSEQ multiplex PCR assay. TCRdb holds this immuneACCESS table with in-frame rearrangements only. Some clones are missing; in checked studies, unresolved V genes explain under half, and the rest has no known cause. For this sample the table gives some 150,000 clones, of which approximately 86% were detected only once. The top ten constitute roughly 2.5% of the sample. Input material: PBMCs. All receptors derive from a man aged 18 to 29 in good health and CMV-seropositive.

This clone has only one observation. The chain recombines TRBV27 with TRBJ2-1; unclear D gene. This CDR3 has 14 amino acids. CDR1 and CDR2 (germline): MNHEY, SMNVEV (reference sequence). Trimming removed 6 bases at V and 6 bases at J, with 15 bases between. The CDR3 DNA reads TGTGCCAGCAGCCTCTCCGGGTTCAGCAATGAGCAGTTCTTC. It codes for CASSLSGFSNEQFF.

This clone was detected once. The CDR3 region has the DNA TGCGCCAGCAGGGCCAGGGGCTCGCTTTACCAAGAGACCCAGTACTTC. This encodes CASRARGSLYQETQYF. J is TRBJ2-5 and V is TRBV5-1; the D gene is possibly TRBD1 (6 bases). CDR1 and CDR2 from the germline V gene are SGHRS and YFSETQ. With 5 bases removed from V and 0 bases from J, the gap between germline ends came to 17 bases. This CDR3 contains 16 residues.

The chain joins TRBV6-6 to TRBJ1-2; D is possibly TRBD1 (5 bases). The germline gives CDR1 MNHNY, CDR2 SVGAGI (reference sequence). This CDR3 region has 13 residues. Deletions cut 6 bases from V and 4 bases from J, with 12 bases between. CDR3 protein: CASRGDRSYGYTF. CDR3 in DNA: TGTGCCAGCAGAGGGGATCGAAGCTATGGCTACACCTTC.

The J gene is TRBJ2-3, the V gene TRBV6-5, with D possibly TRBD1 on 5 matching bases. CDR3 length equals 13 residues. The germline V gene encodes CDR1 MNHEY and CDR2 SVGAGI. The CDR3 sequence: CAASRAVTDTQYF. The CDR3 coding sequence is TGTGCGGCGAGCAGGGCCGTAACAGATACGCAGTATTTT.

V usage is TRBV6-1 and J usage is TRBJ2-4; D is perhaps TRBD1 (5 bases). CDR1 and CDR2 from the germline V gene are MNHNS and SASEGT. V gave up 6 bases and J gave up 0 bases, with 9 bases separating them. The CDR3 runs to 14 residues. The CDR3 DNA sequence: TGTGCCAGCAGACCAGGGTTAGCCAAAAACATTCAGTACTTC. This translates into CASRPGLAKNIQYF.

The rearrangement uses TRBV5-6 and TRBJ1-5; D is unresolved. This CDR3 is 17 amino acids long. Between the trimmed V and J ends, which lost 2 bases and 0 bases, there was a span of 15 bases. Germline V lookup: CDR1 SGHDT, CDR2 YYEEEE. This chain's CDR3 is CASSFEGQSHSNQPQHF. The DNA for the CDR3 is TGTGCCAGCAGCTTCGAGGGTCAGTCTCATAGCAATCAGCCCCAGCATTTT.

This clone was seen more than once but under ten times. This rearrangement joins TRBV5-1 to TRBJ1-1; D uncertain. The CDR3 consists of 13 residues. V gave up 2 bases and J gave up 1 base, with 6 bases separating them. Germline CDR1 reads SGHRS; CDR2 reads YFSETQ. The CDR3 reads CASSLYRNTEAFF. CDR3 bases: TGCGCCAGCAGCTTATACAGGAACACTGAAGCTTTCTTT. The full variable domain, rest sourced from reference TRBV5-1 and TRBJ1-1, is KAGVTQTPRYLIKTRGQQVTLSCSPISGHRSVSWYQQTPGQGLQFLFEYFSETQRNKGNFPGRFSGRQFSNSRSEMNVSTLELGDSALYLCASSLYRNTEAFFGQGTRLTVV.

The chain recombines TRBV18 with TRBJ1-4, with 8 bases that match TRBD1. This CDR3 is built from 16 residues. The V gene end was trimmed by 4 bases and the J gene end by 5 bases; junction bases not matched to a gene: 9. CDR1 KGHSH and CDR2 LQKENI come from the germline V gene. The CDR3 nucleotides read TGTGCCAGCTCACTTAGAGGGACAGGAGCGAATGAAAAACTGTTTTTT. Amino acid sequence: CASSLRGTGANEKLFF.

As for this clone: Mismatch with germline at one junction end may stem from a read error. V is TRBV30 and J is TRBJ1-5; the match to TRBD1 covers 8 bases. The CDR3 has 12 residues. The germline V gene encodes CDR1 GTSNPN and CDR2 SVGIG (reference sequence). The CDR3 reads CACQGQVKPPHF. The CDR3 DNA reads as TGTGCCTGTCAGGGACAGGTAAAGCCCCCGCATTTT.